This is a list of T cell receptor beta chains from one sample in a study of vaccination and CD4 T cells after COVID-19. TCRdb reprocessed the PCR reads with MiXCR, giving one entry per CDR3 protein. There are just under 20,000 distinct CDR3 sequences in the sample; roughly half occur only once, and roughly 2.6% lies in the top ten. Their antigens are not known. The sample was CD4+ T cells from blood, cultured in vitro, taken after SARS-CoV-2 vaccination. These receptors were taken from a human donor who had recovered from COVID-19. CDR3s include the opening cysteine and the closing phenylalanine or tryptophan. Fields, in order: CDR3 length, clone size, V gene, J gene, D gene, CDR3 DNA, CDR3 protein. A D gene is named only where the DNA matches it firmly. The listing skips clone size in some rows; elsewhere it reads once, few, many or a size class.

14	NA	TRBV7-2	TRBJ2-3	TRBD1	TGTGCCAGCAGGTACAGGGGGCTAATAGATACGCAGTATTTT	CASRYRGLIDTQYF
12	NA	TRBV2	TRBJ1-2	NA	TGTGCCAGCAGTGTTGGGGGTAGAGGCTACACCTTC	CASSVGGRGYTF
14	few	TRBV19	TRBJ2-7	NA	TGTGCCAGTAGTTCCCTTCGAAGCTCCTACGAGCAGTACTTC	CASSSLRSSYEQYF
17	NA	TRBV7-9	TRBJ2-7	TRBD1	TGTGCCAGCAGCTTAAATCACGTGACAGGGTCGACCTACGAGCAGTACTTC	CASSLNHVTGSTYEQYF
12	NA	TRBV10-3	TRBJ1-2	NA	TGTGCCATCAGTGAGCAGTTTTATGGCTACACCTTC	CAISEQFYGYTF
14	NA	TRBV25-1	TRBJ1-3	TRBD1	TGTGCCAGCAGGGACAGGGTGAATGGAAACACCATATATTTT	CASRDRVNGNTIYF
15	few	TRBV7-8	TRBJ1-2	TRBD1	TGTGCCAGCAGCTGGGACAGGGGAGGCTCAGACGGCTACACCTTC	CASSWDRGGSDGYTF
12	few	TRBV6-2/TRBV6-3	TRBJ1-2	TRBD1	TGTGCCAGCAGTTGGACAGGCGGTGGCTACACCTTC	CASSWTGGGYTF
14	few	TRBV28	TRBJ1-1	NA	TGTGCCAGCAGCGCGCCGGGGCGTTACACTGAAGCTTTCTTT	CASSAPGRYTEAFF
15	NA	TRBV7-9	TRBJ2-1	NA	TGTGCCAGCAGCATTGAGCTTACTAGTTACAATGAGCAGTTCTTC	CASSIELTSYNEQFF
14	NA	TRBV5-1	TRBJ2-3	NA	TGCGCCAGCAGCTTAACAGGTCCCCCAGATACGCAGTATTTT	CASSLTGPPDTQYF
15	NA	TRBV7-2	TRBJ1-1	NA	TGTGCCAGCAGCTCGCCAACCGGGACTGTGTCTGAAGCTTTCTTT	CASSSPTGTVSEAFF
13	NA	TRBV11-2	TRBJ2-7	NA	TGTGCCAGCAGCACAAGCGCGAACGGGACCCCCTACTTC	CASSTSANGTPYF
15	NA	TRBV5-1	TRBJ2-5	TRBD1	TGCGCCAGCAGAGACAGGGGGCAATCGGGGGAGACCCAGTACTTC	CASRDRGQSGETQYF
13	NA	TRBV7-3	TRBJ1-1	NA	TGTGCCAGCAGCGAAGGCATCGGGGCTGAAGCTTTCTTT	CASSEGIGAEAFF
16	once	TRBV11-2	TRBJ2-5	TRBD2	TGTGCCAGCAGCTTTCCCGGACTAGCGGGGAGAGAGACCCAGTACTTC	CASSFPGLAGRETQYF
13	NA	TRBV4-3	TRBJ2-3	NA	TGCGCCAGCAGCCAAGAATTAGGGAGAACGCAGTATTTT	CASSQELGRTQYF
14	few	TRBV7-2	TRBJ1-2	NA	TGTGCCAGCAGCTCATGGGGGGGGAACTATGGCTACACCTTC	CASSSWGGNYGYTF
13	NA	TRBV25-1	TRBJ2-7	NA	TGTGCCAGCAGTCCCTGGGGGGCCTACGAGCAGTACTTC	CASSPWGAYEQYF
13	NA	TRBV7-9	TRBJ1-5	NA	TGTGCCAGCAGCCCGGACGGGAGGGAGCCCCAGCATTTT	CASSPDGREPQHF
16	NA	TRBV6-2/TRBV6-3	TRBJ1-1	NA	TGTGCCAGCAGTCTTTACGGGGGCGGTGGGGACACTGAAGCTTTCTTT	CASSLYGGGGDTEAFF
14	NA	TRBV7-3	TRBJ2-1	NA	TGTGCCAGCAGTGTTAGCGGTTCCTACAATGAGCAGTTCTTC	CASSVSGSYNEQFF
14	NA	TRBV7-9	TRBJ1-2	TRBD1	TGTGCCAGCAGCTTGGGGGACAGTAACTATGGCTACACCTTC	CASSLGDSNYGYTF
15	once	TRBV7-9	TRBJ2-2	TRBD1	TGTGCCAGCAGCTACGGGACAGCAAGCACCGGGGAGCTGTTTTTT	CASSYGTASTGELFF
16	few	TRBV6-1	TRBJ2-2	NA	TGTGCCAGCAGTGATGGACAACGAAGGGGGACCGGGGAGCTGTTTTTT	CASSDGQRRGTGELFF
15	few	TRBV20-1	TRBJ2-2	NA	TGCAGTGCTAGAGATCTCGGAGGGGGCCATTCTGGGCTGTTTTTT	CSARDLGGGHSGLFF
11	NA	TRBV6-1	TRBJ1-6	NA	TGTGCCGCTCACGGTAATTCACCCCTCCACTTT	CAAHGNSPLHF
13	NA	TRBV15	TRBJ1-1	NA	TGTGCCACCAGCCCACGGGGGAACACTGAAGCTTTCTTT	CATSPRGNTEAFF
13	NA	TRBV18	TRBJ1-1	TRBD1	TGTGCCAGCTCACCGGGGGGGACAGGGGAAGCTTTCTTT	CASSPGGTGEAFF
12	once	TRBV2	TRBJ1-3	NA	TGTGCCAGCAGTCCCCGGGTTGACACCATATATTTT	CASSPRVDTIYF
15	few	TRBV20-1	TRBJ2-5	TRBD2	TGCAGTGCCACAACACTAGCGGGAGTCCAAGAGACCCAGTACTTC	CSATTLAGVQETQYF
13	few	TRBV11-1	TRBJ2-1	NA	TGTGCCACAGCGGGTCGGTCCTACAATGAGCAGTTCTTC	CATAGRSYNEQFF
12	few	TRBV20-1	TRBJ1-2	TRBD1	TGCAGTGCTAGACAGGGGGCGGTTGGCTACACCTTC	CSARQGAVGYTF
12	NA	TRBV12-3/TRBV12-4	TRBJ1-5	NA	TGTGCCAGCAGCCGTAGCAATCAGCCCCAGCATTTT	CASSRSNQPQHF
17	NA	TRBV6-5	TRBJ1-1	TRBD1	TGTGCCAGCAGTTACCCTGGGACAGACGATATTGACACTGAAGCTTTCTTT	CASSYPGTDDIDTEAFF
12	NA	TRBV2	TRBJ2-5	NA	TGTGCCAGCAGGTGGGAGATCGAGACCCAGTACTTC	CASRWEIETQYF
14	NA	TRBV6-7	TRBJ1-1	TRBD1	TGTGCCAGCAGTAAGGACAGGGAGGGAACTGAAGCTTTCTTT	CASSKDREGTEAFF
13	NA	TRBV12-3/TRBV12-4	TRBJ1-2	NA	TGTGCCAGCAGGCCAGGGGCCGGCTATGGCTACACCTTC	CASRPGAGYGYTF
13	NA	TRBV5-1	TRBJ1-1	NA	TGCGCCAGCAGCTTGGAAAGGCACACTGAAGCTTTCTTT	CASSLERHTEAFF
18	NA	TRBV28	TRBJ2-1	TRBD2	TGTGCCAGCAGTTTATATAGTTATCGCGGGAGCTCCTACAATGAGCAGTTCTTC	CASSLYSYRGSSYNEQFF
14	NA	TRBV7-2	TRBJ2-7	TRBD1	TGTGCCAGCAGCTTAGGGGACAGTTCCTACGAGCAGTACTTC	CASSLGDSSYEQYF
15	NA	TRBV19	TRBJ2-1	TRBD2	TGTGCCAGTAGTCCTCTAGCGGGGCCTAACAATGAGCAGTTCTTC	CASSPLAGPNNEQFF
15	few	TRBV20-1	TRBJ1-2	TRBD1	TGCAGTGCTAGGAGGGACAGGGGGCGGAAGGACGGCTACACCTTC	CSARRDRGRKDGYTF
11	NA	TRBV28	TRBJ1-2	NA	TGTGCCAGCTCAGGGAGCGGGGGCTACACCTTC	CASSGSGGYTF
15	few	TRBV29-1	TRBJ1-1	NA	TGCAGCGTTAATCAAAACCTACGTCGGGACACTGAAGCTTTCTTT	CSVNQNLRRDTEAFF
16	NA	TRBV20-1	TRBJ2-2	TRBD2	TGCAGTGCTAGACTAGCGGGAGTCTCGCTCACCGGGGAGCTGTTTTTT	CSARLAGVSLTGELFF
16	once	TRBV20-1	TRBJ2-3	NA	TGCAGTGCTAGAAAATACAGGGGGGGGGGCACAGATACGCAGTATTTT	CSARKYRGGGTDTQYF
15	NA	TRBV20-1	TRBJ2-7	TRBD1	TGCAGTGCTATCTCGGGACAGGCCGTCCCCTCCGAGCAGTACTTC	CSAISGQAVPSEQYF
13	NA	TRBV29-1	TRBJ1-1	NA	TGCAGCGTTATGAGGGTCTTGAACACTGAAGCTTTCTTT	CSVMRVLNTEAFF
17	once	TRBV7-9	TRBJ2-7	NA	TGTGCCAGCAGCTTAGGGGGATCGGGGGCTTCGGGGTACGAGCAGTACTTC	CASSLGGSGASGYEQYF
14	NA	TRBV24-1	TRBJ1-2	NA	TGTGCCACCAGTGATTTGAAGAGCCAATATGGCTACACCTTC	CATSDLKSQYGYTF
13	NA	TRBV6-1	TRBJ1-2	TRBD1	TGTGCCAGCAGATGGACAGGCGCGCCTGGCTACACCTTC	CASRWTGAPGYTF
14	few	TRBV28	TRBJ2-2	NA	TGTGCCAGCAGTTCCTCGGACGGCACCGGGGAGCTGTTTTTT	CASSSSDGTGELFF
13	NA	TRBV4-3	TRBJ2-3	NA	TGCGCCAGCAGCCAAGATGGCACAGATACGCAGTATTTT	CASSQDGTDTQYF
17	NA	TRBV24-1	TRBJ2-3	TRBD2	TGTGCCACCAGTGATTTTTGGCGGGAGGGCGGCACAGATACGCAGTATTTT	CATSDFWREGGTDTQYF
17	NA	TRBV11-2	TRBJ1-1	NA	TGTGCCAGCAGCTTAGTAACAGGCCCATCCCTGAACACTGAAGCTTTCTTT	CASSLVTGPSLNTEAFF
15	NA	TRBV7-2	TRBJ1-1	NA	TGTGCCAGCAGCTTGGGGGGGATTTCGAACACTGAAGCTTTCTTT	CASSLGGISNTEAFF
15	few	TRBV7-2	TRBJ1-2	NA	TGTGCCAGCAGTCGGAGGCAGAACTCTAACTATGGCTACACCTTC	CASSRRQNSNYGYTF
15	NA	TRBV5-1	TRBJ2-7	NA	TGCGCCAGCAGCCCGGGACAGGGAGAGGCGGGAGGGAGGCACTTC	CASSPGQGEAGGRHF
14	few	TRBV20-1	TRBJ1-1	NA	TGCAGTGCTAGAGACAGGGTGAAGTCCACTGAAGCTTTCTTT	CSARDRVKSTEAFF